The TCR beta chain under discussion was sequenced for a study of identical twins. Study-wide results and limits: Less excess twin sharing appeared in beta out-of-frame sequences.

This clonotype was detected ten times or more. Its specificity is unknown. Germline CDR1 ENHRY, CDR2 SYGVKD. The CDR3 length is 15 residues. Trimming at V came to 5 bases and at J to 0 bases, leaving 4 bases not matched to a gene. TCRdb independently ran MiXCR on the 5' RACE reads; one entry per CDR3 protein. The repertoire holds more than 350,000 distinct CDR3 sequences, with roughly 9% as singletons. The sequence derives from a woman aged 50 to 60 in good health. The chain joins TRBV10-3 to TRBJ1-2, with 9 bases matching TRBD1. The sample consisted of naive T cells sorted from blood. CDR3 sequence: CAISNRDRANYGYTF. In DNA, the CDR3 is TGTGCCATCAGTAACCGGGACAGGGCTAACTATGGCTACACCTTC.